This T cell receptor beta chain was recovered during a study of CD8 T cells in ankylosing spondylitis. TCRdb ran MiXCR on the 5' RACE reads and lists one entry per CDR3 protein. The sample consists of about 240,000 distinct CDR3 sequences, about 10% of them appearing once. The germline V gene encodes CDR1 MNHNS and CDR2 SASEGT. The CDR3 contains 13 residues. The germline V and J ends were trimmed by 6 bases and 3 bases, with 10 bases remaining between them. In its sample, this clonotype was seen many times. This rearrangement joins TRBV6-1 to TRBJ2-3; D is unclear. This clonotype was obtained from a male donor with ankylosing spondylitis or in good health (not recorded which). Material: blood, either unsorted or a sorted T cell fraction (not recorded which). The CDR3: CASSQEPTDTQYF. The DNA of the CDR3 is TGTGCCAGCAGCCAAGAGCCTACAGATACGCAGTATTTT.